This TCR beta chain was sequenced in a study of CD8 T cells in ankylosing spondylitis. Regarding the study as a whole: Clones linked to disease were reported to show significant enrichment in matched ankylosing spondylitis synovial fluid.

The CDR3 has 15 amino acids. The J segment lost 3 bases and the V segment lost 3 bases, leaving 2 bases of the junction unmatched. This clonotype was counted at least ten times. Its antigen is still unknown. One entry per CDR3 protein results from TCRdb running MiXCR on the 5' RACE reads. The sample carries some 130,000 distinct CDR3 sequences, roughly 13% recorded once. V is TRBV12-3 or TRBV12-4 and J is TRBJ1-4; 9 bases map to TRBD1. Sequencing used blood, either unsorted or a sorted T cell fraction (not recorded which). This receptor was taken from a female donor with ankylosing spondylitis or in good health (not recorded which). Written as DNA, the CDR3 is TGTGCCAGCAGTTTCGGACAGGGGTCTAATGAAAAACTGTTTTTT. Amino acids: CASSFGQGSNEKLFF.